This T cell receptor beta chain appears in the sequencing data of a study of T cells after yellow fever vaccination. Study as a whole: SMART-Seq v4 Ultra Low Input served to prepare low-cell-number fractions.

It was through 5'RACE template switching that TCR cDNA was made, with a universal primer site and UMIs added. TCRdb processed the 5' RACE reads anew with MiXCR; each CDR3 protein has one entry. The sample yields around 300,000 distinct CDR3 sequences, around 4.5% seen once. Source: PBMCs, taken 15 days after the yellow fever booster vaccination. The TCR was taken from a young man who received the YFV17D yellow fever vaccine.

Here the CDR3 DNA reads TGTGCCAGCACCTCACAGGGTAATCAGCCCCAGCATTTT. This encodes CASTSQGNQPQHF. This chain joins TRBV12-3 or TRBV12-4 and TRBJ1-5, with D perhaps TRBD1 (6 bases). The CDR3 covers 13 residues. V gave up 7 bases and J gave up 4 bases, with 11 bases separating them.